The next 14 T cell receptor beta chains were all read from a single sample in a study of CD8 T cells in ankylosing spondylitis. One entry per CDR3 protein, called by TCRdb with MiXCR from the 5' RACE reads. The data show about 360,000 distinct CDR3 sequences, 20% seen once. The sequencing input was blood, either unsorted or a sorted T cell fraction (not recorded which). The receptors here all came from a male donor with ankylosing spondylitis or in good health (not recorded which).

This clonotype was observed many times. The CDR3 region has the DNA TGTGCCAGCAGCTTGGGACAGGGGGTCGACGAGCAGTACTTC. This codes for CASSLGQGVDEQYF. The chain joins TRBV7-9 to TRBJ2-7; TRBD1 aligns across 11 bases. The CDR3 length is 14 residues. Germline V gene lookup returns CDR1 SEHNR and CDR2 FQNEAQ (reference sequence). J gave up 5 bases and V 3 bases, and 3 bases lay outside the gene matches.

This clonotype has more than one count but fewer than ten. The chain carries TRBV20-1 and TRBJ2-1, with 11 bases that match TRBD2. With 3 bases clipped from V and 7 bases from J, the junction kept 5 bases outside the gene matches. The CDR3 loop spans 14 amino acids. Germline-derived CDR1 and CDR2 are DFQATT and SNEGSKA (reference sequence). CDR3 DNA: TGCAGTGCTAGGGGTAGCGGGGGGGCGAATGAGCAGTTCTTC. Encoded protein: CSARGSGGANEQFF.

The V gene is TRBV10-1, the J gene TRBJ2-3; D is uncertain. The germline V gene encodes CDR1 WNHNN and CDR2 SYGVQD (reference sequence). V lost 2 bases, J lost 5 bases, and 14 bases lay in between. CDR3 size: 15 residues. The CDR3 nucleotides are TGCGCCAGCAGTGAGGAGCGCGCTTCGGTAGATACGCAGTATTTT. Protein sequence: CASSEERASVDTQYF.

This rearrangement joins TRBV12-3 or TRBV12-4 to TRBJ1-2; D gene uncertain. This CDR3 contains 13 residues. Trimming cost V 10 bases and J 8 bases, with 20 bases left between them. CDR3 loop: CATVAGWERGYTF. The CDR3 DNA follows: TGTGCCACCGTTGCAGGATGGGAGAGAGGCTACACCTTC.

This clonotype was counted between two and nine times. This chain links TRBV11-2 with TRBJ2-4; D remains unclear. V lost 1 base and J lost 3, with 7 bases in between. This CDR3 is built from 14 residues. The germline gives CDR1 SGHAT, CDR2 FQNNGV. Here the CDR3 reads CASSLGGIKNIQYF. In DNA, the CDR3 is TGTGCCAGCAGCTTAGGAGGAATCAAAAACATTCAGTACTTC.

The chain joins TRBV12-3 or TRBV12-4 to TRBJ2-3; D is possibly TRBD1 (5 bases). Trimming removed 5 bases at V and 0 bases at J, with 12 bases between. The CDR3 spans 15 residues. CDR3 nucleotide sequence: TGTGCCAGCAGTACTTATAGGGGTAGCACAGATACGCAGTATTTT. Translated, it gives CASSTYRGSTDTQYF.

The chain links TRBV6-2 or TRBV6-3 to TRBJ2-2, with 7 bases matching TRBD1. Trimming took 6 bases from V and 1 from J; bases not matched to a gene: 5. The CDR3 runs to 15 residues. Germline CDR1 MNHEY, CDR2 SVGEGT. DNA for the CDR3: TGTGCCAGCAGAGAGGGGGCGCGGAACACCGGGGAGCTGTTTTTT. The encoded protein is CASREGARNTGELFF.

This chain connects TRBV4-1 to TRBJ2-7; D may be TRBD2 (5 bases). The V gene lost 2 bases and the J gene lost 7 bases, with 12 bases spanning the gap. The CDR3 totals 13 residues. Germline V CDR1 and CDR2: MGHRA, YSYEKL. The CDR3 DNA reads TGCGCCAGCAGCCAATCGGGGTTGCGTGAGCAGTACTTC. This codes for CASSQSGLREQYF.

V gene TRBV5-1 combines with J gene TRBJ2-1; 11 nucleotides match TRBD2. This CDR3 has 15 amino acids. CDR1 and CDR2 (germline): SGHRS, YFSETQ. V shed 1 base, J shed 6 bases, and the junction held 3 bases outside the gene matches. Here the CDR3 DNA reads TGCGCCAGCAGCTTGTCAACTAGCGGGGGCAATGAGCAGTTCTTC. It yields the protein CASSLSTSGGNEQFF. The full variable domain, its missing parts supplied by reference TRBV5-1 and TRBJ2-1, is KAGVTQTPRYLIKTRGQQVTLSCSPISGHRSVSWYQQTPGQGLQFLFEYFSETQRNKGNFPGRFSGRQFSNSRSEMNVSTLELGDSALYLCASSLSTSGGNEQFFGPGTRLTVL.

This clonotype was recorded a few times. In nucleotides, the CDR3 is TGTGCCAGCAGGCCCGGGACTACGGCGGATACGCAGTATTTT. Translated: CASRPGTTADTQYF. The chain joins TRBV7-8 to TRBJ2-3; 7 bases match TRBD2. This CDR3 is 14 amino acids long. The junction had 9 bases not matched to a gene; V was cut back by 6 bases and J by 6 bases. The germline V gene encodes CDR1 SGHVS and CDR2 FQNEAQ.

The chain carries TRBV10-3 and TRBJ2-3; D possibly corresponds to TRBD1 (6 bases). V was cut by 7 bases and J by 2 bases, with 13 bases left in between. The CDR3 consists of 14 residues. Germline lookup yields CDR1 ENHRY and CDR2 SYGVKD. The CDR3 protein is CAINDRSSTDTQYF. The CDR3 coding sequence is TGTGCCATCAACGACAGGAGCTCCACAGATACGCAGTATTTT.

The chain carries TRBV6-1 and TRBJ2-3, with 13 bases aligning to TRBD2. Trimming took 5 bases from V and 4 from J; bases not matched to a gene: 3. CDR3 size: 15 residues. The germline gives CDR1 MNHNS, CDR2 SASEGT. CDR3 sequence: CASSRTSGGPDTQYF. The CDR3 coding sequence is TGTGCCAGCAGTAGGACTAGCGGGGGCCCAGATACGCAGTATTTT.

The genes are TRBV18 and TRBJ2-7; 10 bases are shared with TRBD2. The trim removed 2 bases at V and 6 bases at J, leaving 7 bases unmatched. CDR3 length equals 15 residues. Germline V gene lookup returns CDR1 KGHSH and CDR2 LQKENI. The CDR3 sequence: CASSPTGTSVSEQYF. CDR3 sequence (DNA): TGTGCCAGCTCACCAACCGGGACTAGCGTCTCCGAGCAGTACTTC.

This clonotype was counted between two and nine times. J is TRBJ2-7 and V is TRBV7-9; D is ambiguous. The V gene lost 4 bases and the J gene lost 6 bases, with 16 bases spanning the gap. This CDR3 contains 14 residues. Germline values: CDR1 SEHNR, CDR2 FQNEAQ (reference sequence). DNA of the CDR3: TGTGCCAGCAGCTCTCAGTATCGGATGGGCGAGCAGTACTTC. It is translated as CASSSQYRMGEQYF. The full variable domain, its missing parts supplied by reference TRBV7-9 and TRBJ2-7, is DTGVSQNPRHKITKRGQNVTFRCDPISEHNRLYWYRQTLGQGPEFLTYFQNEAQLEKSRLLSDRFSAERPKGSFSTLEIQRTEQGDSAMYLCASSSQYRMGEQYFGPGTRLTVT.